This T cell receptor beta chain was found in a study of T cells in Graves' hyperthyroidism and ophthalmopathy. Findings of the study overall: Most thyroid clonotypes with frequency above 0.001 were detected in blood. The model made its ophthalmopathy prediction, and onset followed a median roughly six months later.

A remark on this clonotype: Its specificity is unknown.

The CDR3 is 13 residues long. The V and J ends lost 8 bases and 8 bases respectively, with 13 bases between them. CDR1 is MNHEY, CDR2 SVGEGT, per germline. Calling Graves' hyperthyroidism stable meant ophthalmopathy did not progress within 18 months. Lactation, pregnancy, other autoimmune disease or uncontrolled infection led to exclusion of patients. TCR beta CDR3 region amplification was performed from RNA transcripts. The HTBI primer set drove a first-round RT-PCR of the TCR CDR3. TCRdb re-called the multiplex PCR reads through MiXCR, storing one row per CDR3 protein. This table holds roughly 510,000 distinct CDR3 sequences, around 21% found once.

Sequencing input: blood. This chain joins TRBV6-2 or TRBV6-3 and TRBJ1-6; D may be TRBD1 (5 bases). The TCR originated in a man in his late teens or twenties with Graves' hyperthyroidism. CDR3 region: CASRARGDSPLHF. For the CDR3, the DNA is TGTGCCAGCCGAGCAAGGGGTGATTCACCCCTCCACTTT.